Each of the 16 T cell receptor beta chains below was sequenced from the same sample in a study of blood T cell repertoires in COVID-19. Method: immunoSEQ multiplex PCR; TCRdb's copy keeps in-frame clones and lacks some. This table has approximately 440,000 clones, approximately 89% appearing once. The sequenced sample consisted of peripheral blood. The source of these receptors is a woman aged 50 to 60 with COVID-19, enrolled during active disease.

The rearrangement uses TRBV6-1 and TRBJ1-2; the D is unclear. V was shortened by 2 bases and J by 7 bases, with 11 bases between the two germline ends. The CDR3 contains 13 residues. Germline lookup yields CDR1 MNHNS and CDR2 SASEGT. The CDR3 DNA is TGTGCCAGCAGTGAAATAACGGGGTCTGGCTACACCTTC. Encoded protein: CASSEITGSGYTF.

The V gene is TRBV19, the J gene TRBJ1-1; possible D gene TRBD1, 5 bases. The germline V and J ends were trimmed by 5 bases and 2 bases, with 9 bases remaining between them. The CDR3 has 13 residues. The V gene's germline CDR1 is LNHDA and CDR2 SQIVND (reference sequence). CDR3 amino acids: CASSPQGNTEAFF. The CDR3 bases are TGTGCCAGTAGTCCTCAGGGTAACACTGAAGCTTTCTTT.

CDR3 region: CSAETGTGLTDTQYF. CDR3 nucleotide sequence: TGCAGCGCCGAGACCGGGACAGGGCTCACAGATACGCAGTATTTT. This chain joins TRBV29-1 and TRBJ2-3, with 9 bases lining up with TRBD1. With V trimmed by 7 bases and J by 2 bases, 10 bases remained unmatched. The CDR3 extends over 15 amino acids. The germline CDR1 and CDR2 sequences are SQVTM and ANQGSEA.

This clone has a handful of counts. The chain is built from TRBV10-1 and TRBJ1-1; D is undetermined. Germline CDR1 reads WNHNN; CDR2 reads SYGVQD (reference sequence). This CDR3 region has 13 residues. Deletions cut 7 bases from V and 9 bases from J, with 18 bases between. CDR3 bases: TGCGCCAGCATGCCCGACCTTGGGAGAAAAGCTTTCTTT. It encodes CASMPDLGRKAFF.

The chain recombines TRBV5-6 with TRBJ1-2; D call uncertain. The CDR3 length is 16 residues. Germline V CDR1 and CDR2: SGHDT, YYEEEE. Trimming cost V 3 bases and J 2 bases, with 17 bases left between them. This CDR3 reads CASSSSLEGSNYGYTF. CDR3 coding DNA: TGTGCCAGCAGCTCGTCGCTCGAAGGGAGCAACTATGGCTACACCTTC.

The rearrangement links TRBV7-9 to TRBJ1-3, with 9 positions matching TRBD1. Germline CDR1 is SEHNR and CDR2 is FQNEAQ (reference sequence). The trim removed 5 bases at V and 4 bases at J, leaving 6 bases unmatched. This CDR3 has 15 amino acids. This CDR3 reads CASSPPGQGGNTIYF. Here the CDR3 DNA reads TGTGCCAGCAGCCCTCCGGGACAGGGAGGAAACACCATATATTTT.

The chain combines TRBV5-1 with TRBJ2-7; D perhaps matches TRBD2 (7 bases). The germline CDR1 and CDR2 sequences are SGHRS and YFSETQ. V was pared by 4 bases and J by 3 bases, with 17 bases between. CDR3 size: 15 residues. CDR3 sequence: CASSQDPGGLYEQYF. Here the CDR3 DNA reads TGCGCCAGCAGCCAGGACCCGGGGGGCCTCTACGAGCAGTACTTC. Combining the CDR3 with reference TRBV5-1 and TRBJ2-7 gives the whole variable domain KAGVTQTPRYLIKTRGQQVTLSCSPISGHRSVSWYQQTPGQGLQFLFEYFSETQRNKGNFPGRFSGRQFSNSRSEMNVSTLELGDSALYLCASSQDPGGLYEQYFGPGTRLTVT.

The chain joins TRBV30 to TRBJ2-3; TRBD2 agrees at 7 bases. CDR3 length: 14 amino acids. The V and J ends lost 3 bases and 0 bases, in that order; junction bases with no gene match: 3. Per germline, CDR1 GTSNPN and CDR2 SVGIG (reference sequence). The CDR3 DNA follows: TGTGCCTGGAGCCAGCGGGGCAGCACAGATACGCAGTATTTT. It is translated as CAWSQRGSTDTQYF.

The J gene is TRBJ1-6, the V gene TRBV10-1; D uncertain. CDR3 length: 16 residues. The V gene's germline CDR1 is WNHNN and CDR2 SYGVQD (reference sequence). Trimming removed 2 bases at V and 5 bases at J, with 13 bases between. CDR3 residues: CASSEDPRLHNSPLHF. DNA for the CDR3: TGCGCCAGCAGTGAGGACCCCAGGCTCCATAATTCACCCCTCCACTTT.

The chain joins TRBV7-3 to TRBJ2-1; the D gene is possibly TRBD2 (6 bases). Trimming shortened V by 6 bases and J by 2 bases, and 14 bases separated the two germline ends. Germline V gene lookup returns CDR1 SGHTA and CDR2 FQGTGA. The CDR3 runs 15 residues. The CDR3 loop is CASRAEGGTYNEQFF. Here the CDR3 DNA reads TGTGCCAGCAGGGCCGAAGGAGGGACCTACAATGAGCAGTTCTTC. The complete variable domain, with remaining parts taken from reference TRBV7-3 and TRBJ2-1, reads GAGVSQTPSNKVTEKGKYVELRCDPISGHTALYWYRQSLGQGPEFLIYFQGTGAADDSGLPNDRFFAVRPEGSVSTLKIQRTERGDSAVYLCASRAEGGTYNEQFFGPGTRLTVL.

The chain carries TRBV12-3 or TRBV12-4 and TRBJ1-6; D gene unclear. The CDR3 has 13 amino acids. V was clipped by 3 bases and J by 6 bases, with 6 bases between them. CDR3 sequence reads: CASSLGANSPLHF. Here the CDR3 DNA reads TGTGCCAGCAGTTTGGGAGCTAATTCACCCCTCCACTTT.

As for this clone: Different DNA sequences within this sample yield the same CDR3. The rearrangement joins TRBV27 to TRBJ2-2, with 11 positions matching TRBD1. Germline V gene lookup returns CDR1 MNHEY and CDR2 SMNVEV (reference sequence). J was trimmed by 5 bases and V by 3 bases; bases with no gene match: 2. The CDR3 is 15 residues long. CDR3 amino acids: CASSFGTGGTGELFF. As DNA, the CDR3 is TGTGCCAGCAGTTTTGGGACAGGGGGGACCGGGGAGCTGTTTTTT.

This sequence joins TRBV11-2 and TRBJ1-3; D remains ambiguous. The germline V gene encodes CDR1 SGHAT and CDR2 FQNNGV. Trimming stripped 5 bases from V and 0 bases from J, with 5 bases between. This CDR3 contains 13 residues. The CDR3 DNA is TGTGCCAGCAGCCTTAACTCTGGAAACACCATATATTTT. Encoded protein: CASSLNSGNTIYF. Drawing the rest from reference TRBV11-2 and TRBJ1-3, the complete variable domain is EAGVAQSPRYKIIEKRQSVAFWCNPISGHATLYWYQQILGQGPKLLIQFQNNGVVDDSQLPKDRFSAERLKGVDSTLKIQPAKLEDSAVYLCASSLNSGNTIYFGEGSWLTVV.

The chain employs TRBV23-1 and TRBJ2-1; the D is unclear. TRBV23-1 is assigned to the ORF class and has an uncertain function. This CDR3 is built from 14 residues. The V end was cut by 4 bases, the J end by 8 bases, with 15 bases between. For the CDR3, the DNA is TGCGCCAGCAGTCGCGAGCGTGATGGCGATGAGCAGTTCTTC. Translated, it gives CASSRERDGDEQFF.

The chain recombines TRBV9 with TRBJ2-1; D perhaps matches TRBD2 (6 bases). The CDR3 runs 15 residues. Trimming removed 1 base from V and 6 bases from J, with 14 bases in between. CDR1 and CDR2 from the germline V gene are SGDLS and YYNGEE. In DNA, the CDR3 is TGTGCCAGCAGCGTATATGGTTTGGGGGGCAATGAGCAGTTCTTC. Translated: CASSVYGLGGNEQFF.

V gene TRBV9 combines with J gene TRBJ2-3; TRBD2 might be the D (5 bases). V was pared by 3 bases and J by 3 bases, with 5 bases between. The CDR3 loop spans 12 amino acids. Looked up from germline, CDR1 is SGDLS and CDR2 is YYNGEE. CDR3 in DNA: TGTGCCAGCAGCGCGGGGACAGATACGCAGTATTTT. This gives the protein CASSAGTDTQYF.